A selection of T cell receptor beta chains follows, all from one sample in a study of response to subunit inactivated influenza vaccine. TCRdb processed the RT-PCR reads anew with MiXCR; each CDR3 protein has one entry. The repertoire includes approximately 490,000 distinct CDR3 sequences, approximately 6.9% of them detected once, and about an eighth sits in the top ten. The sequencing used PBMCs from blood, collected 23 months after vaccination. Receptors originate from a man aged 50-75 years who received an inactivated influenza vaccine. Both conserved end residues are part of each CDR3. The order of the fields is V gene, D gene, J gene, CDR3 length, clone size, CDR3 protein, CDR3 DNA. D genes are given only for firm matches. The listing skips clone size in some rows; elsewhere it reads once, few, many or a size class.

TRBV10-3	-	TRBJ2-5	12	few	CAIADNQETQYF	TGTGCCATCGCCGACAACCAAGAGACCCAGTACTTC
TRBV27	TRBD2	TRBJ2-3	16	-	CASSLSTSGSLDTQYF	TGTGCCAGCAGTTTATCGACTAGCGGGAGTTTAGATACGCAGTATTTT
TRBV6-6	-	TRBJ2-3	11	few	CATHEGDTQYF	TGTGCCACCCACGAAGGGGATACGCAGTATTTT
TRBV25-1	-	TRBJ2-1	13	many	CASSESSYNEQFF	TGTGCCAGCAGCGAGAGCTCCTACAATGAGCAGTTCTTC
TRBV5-8	-	TRBJ2-3	16	many	CASSLGGRAGADTQYF	TGTGCCAGCAGCTTGGGCGGCAGGGCAGGGGCAGATACGCAGTATTTT
TRBV10-3	TRBD1	TRBJ1-4	18	few	CAISELLFPDRGSEKLFF	TGTGCCATCAGTGAGCTCCTATTTCCCGACAGGGGGTCTGAAAAACTGTTTTTT
TRBV13	TRBD2	TRBJ2-1	15	many	CASSLGSGRDNEQFF	TGTGCCAGCAGCTTAGGTAGCGGGAGGGACAATGAGCAGTTCTTC
TRBV6-5	-	TRBJ2-1	13	few	CASSYVSGYEQFF	TGTGCCAGCAGTTACGTTTCGGGGTATGAGCAGTTCTTC
TRBV20-1	-	TRBJ2-4	13	many	CSATKSTKNIQYF	TGCAGTGCTACAAAGAGTACCAAAAACATTCAGTACTTC
TRBV20-1	TRBD1	TRBJ2-7	15	-	CSAIDRVGVQGEQYF	TGCAGTGCTATAGACAGGGTCGGCGTACAAGGCGAGCAGTACTTC
TRBV28	-	TRBJ2-1	12	few	CASSSFRGEQFF	TGTGCCAGCAGTTCTTTTCGCGGTGAGCAGTTCTTC
TRBV24-1	TRBD1	TRBJ2-2	15	many	CATGQGRPSTGELFF	TGTGCCACCGGACAGGGCCGGCCCTCTACCGGGGAGCTGTTTTTT
TRBV12-3/TRBV12-4	TRBD1	TRBJ1-5	12	many	CASSSGDSIQHF	TGTGCCAGCAGTTCCGGGGACAGCATCCAGCATTTT
TRBV20-1	-	TRBJ2-1	13	many	CSARSPWANEQFF	TGCAGTGCTAGATCCCCTTGGGCGAATGAGCAGTTCTTC
TRBV6-1	-	TRBJ2-4	14	many	CASTSRGVTGIQYF	TGTGCCAGCACCTCCAGGGGGGTGACGGGCATTCAGTACTTC
TRBV20-1	-	TRBJ2-1	13	few	CSASSYSGNEQFF	TGCAGTGCTAGTTCCTATAGCGGCAATGAGCAGTTCTTC
TRBV6-2/TRBV6-3	TRBD2	TRBJ2-7	15	few	CASRALAGGPHEQYF	TGTGCCAGCAGAGCACTAGCGGGAGGGCCCCACGAGCAGTACTTC
TRBV9	-	TRBJ1-2	13	few	CASSVRQNYGYTF	TGTGCCAGCAGCGTCCGACAGAACTATGGCTACACCTTC
TRBV20-1	-	TRBJ2-7	10	-	CSAGTNEQYF	TGCAGTGCCGGGACAAACGAGCAGTACTTC
TRBV20-1	-	TRBJ1-5	12	-	CSAQGGNQPQHF	TGCAGTGCCCAGGGCGGCAATCAGCCCCAGCATTTT
TRBV6-1	-	TRBJ1-4	13	many	CASGDSTPEKLFF	TGTGCCAGCGGCGACAGCACTCCCGAAAAACTGTTTTTT
TRBV27	-	TRBJ1-2	12	many	CASSRGGYGYTF	TGTGCCAGCAGCCGTGGAGGCTATGGCTACACCTTC
TRBV4-2	-	TRBJ1-5	16	-	CASSQVSPEGNQPQHF	TGTGCCAGCAGCCAAGTTTCCCCGGAAGGCAATCAGCCCCAGCATTTT
TRBV11-2	TRBD2	TRBJ2-1	14	few	CASSRLAGGPNTFF	TGTGCCAGCAGCCGACTAGCGGGGGGGCCGAACACGTTCTTC
TRBV30	-	TRBJ1-2	12	few	CAWSVQDGGYTF	TGTGCCTGGAGTGTTCAGGACGGTGGCTACACCTTC
TRBV25-1	-	TRBJ2-2	15	many	CASSVGPLNTGELFF	TGTGCCAGCAGTGTTGGACCCCTGAACACCGGGGAGCTGTTTTTT
TRBV2	TRBD1	TRBJ1-6	16	-	CASRLQGGFGNSPLHF	TGTGCCAGCAGGCTACAGGGGGGCTTTGGTAATTCACCCCTCCACTTT
TRBV20-1	-	TRBJ2-3	14	few	CSASGGTVRDTQYF	TGCAGTGCTAGCGGAGGGACAGTCAGGGATACGCAGTATTTT
TRBV4-1	-	TRBJ1-6	15	-	CASSLQEGGNSPLHF	TGCGCCAGCAGCCTCCAGGAGGGTGGTAATTCACCCCTCCACTTT
TRBV11-2	TRBD1	TRBJ2-4	13	-	CASSSGQANIQYF	TGTGCCAGCAGCAGCGGACAGGCAAACATTCAGTACTTC
TRBV29-1	-	TRBJ1-3	13	many	CSVATSSGNTIYF	TGCAGCGTTGCGACAAGCTCTGGAAACACCATATATTTT
TRBV5-1	-	TRBJ1-1	14	few	CASSLSNRRAEAFF	TGCGCCAGCAGCTTGTCGAATAGGAGGGCTGAAGCTTTCTTT
TRBV27	TRBD2	TRBJ2-1	15	-	CASSLTEGGYNEQFF	TGTGCCAGCAGTTTAACCGAGGGAGGGTACAATGAGCAGTTCTTC